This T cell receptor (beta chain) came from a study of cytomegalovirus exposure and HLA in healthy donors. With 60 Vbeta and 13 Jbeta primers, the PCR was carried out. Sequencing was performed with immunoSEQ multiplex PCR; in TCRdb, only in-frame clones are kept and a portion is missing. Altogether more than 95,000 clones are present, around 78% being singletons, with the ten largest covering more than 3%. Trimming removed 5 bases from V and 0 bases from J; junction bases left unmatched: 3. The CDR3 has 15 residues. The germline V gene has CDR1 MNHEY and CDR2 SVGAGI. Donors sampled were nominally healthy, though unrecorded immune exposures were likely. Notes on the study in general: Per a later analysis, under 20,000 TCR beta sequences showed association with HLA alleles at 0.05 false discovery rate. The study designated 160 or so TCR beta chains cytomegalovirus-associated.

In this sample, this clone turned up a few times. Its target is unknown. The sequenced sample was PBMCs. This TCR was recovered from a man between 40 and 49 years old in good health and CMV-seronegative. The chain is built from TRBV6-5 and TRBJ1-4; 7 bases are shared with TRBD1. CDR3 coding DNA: TGTGCCAGCAGTCAGGGGGATGCAACTAATGAAAAACTGTTTTTT. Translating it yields CASSQGDATNEKLFF.